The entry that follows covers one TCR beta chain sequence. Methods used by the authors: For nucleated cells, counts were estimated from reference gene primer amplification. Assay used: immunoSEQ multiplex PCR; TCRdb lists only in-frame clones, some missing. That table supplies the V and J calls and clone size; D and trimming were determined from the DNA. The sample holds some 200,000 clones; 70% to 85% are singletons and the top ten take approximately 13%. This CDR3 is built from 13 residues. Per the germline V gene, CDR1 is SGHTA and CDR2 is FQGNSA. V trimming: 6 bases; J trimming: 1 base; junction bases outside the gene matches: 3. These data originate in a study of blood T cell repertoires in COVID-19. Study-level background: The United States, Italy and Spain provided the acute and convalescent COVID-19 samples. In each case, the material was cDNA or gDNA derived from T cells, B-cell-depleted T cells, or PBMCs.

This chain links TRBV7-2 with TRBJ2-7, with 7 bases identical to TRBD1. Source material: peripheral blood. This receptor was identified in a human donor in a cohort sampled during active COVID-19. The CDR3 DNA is TGTGCCAGCAGGACAGGGTGGTCCTACGAGCAGTACTTC. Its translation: CASRTGWSYEQYF.